One and the same sample provided the 27 T cell receptor beta chains below, sequenced in a study of cytomegalovirus exposure and HLA in healthy donors. The PCR made use of 60 Vbeta and 13 Jbeta primers. Repertoires were generated with immunoSEQ multiplex PCR, while TCRdb's copy carries only in-frame clones and drops some. The sample lists about 170,000 clones, 60% to 80% seen once, with 0.85% to 1% in the top ten. The source material was PBMCs. The receptors were gathered from a woman between 50 and 59 years old in good health and CMV-seropositive.

The V call is TRBV30, the J call TRBJ2-4, with a weak D call TRBD1 (6 bases). V was pared by 0 bases and J by 2 bases, with 14 bases between. The CDR3 consists of 16 residues. Germline V lookup: CDR1 GTSNPN, CDR2 SVGIG (reference sequence). The CDR3 sequence is CAWSVGQGTSKNIQYF. CDR3 bases: TGTGCCTGGAGTGTCGGGCAGGGGACATCCAAAAACATTCAGTACTTC.

This rearrangement joins TRBV5-1 to TRBJ2-7; D possibly corresponds to TRBD1 (6 bases). The V gene lost 0 bases and the J gene lost 5 bases, with 9 bases spanning the gap. Germline CDR1 and CDR2: SGHRS and YFSETQ. This CDR3 has 13 amino acids. This chain's CDR3 is CASSLAGENEQYF. CDR3 nucleotide sequence: TGCGCCAGCAGCTTGGCAGGGGAGAACGAGCAGTACTTC. Looking up the rest from reference TRBV5-1 and TRBJ2-7 gives the full variable domain: KAGVTQTPRYLIKTRGQQVTLSCSPISGHRSVSWYQQTPGQGLQFLFEYFSETQRNKGNFPGRFSGRQFSNSRSEMNVSTLELGDSALYLCASSLAGENEQYFGPGTRLTVT.

The chain uses TRBV19 and TRBJ1-1; D perhaps matches TRBD1 (6 bases). V was clipped by 7 bases and J by 5 bases, with 14 bases between them. Germline V gene sequence: CDR1 LNHDA, CDR2 SQIVND (reference sequence). The CDR3 is 13 residues long. The CDR3 DNA sequence: TGTGCCAGTACCAACCAGGGGAAAACTGAAGCTTTCTTT. It encodes CASTNQGKTEAFF.

This clone was detected once. The chain couples TRBV4-3 to TRBJ1-1; D might be TRBD1 (5 bases). Trimming shortened V by 1 base and J by 7 bases, and 13 bases separated the two germline ends. The CDR3 totals 14 residues. Germline values: CDR1 LGHNA, CDR2 YSLEER. The CDR3 region has the DNA TGCGCCAGCAGCCAAGTGGAGACAGCCTATGAAGCTTTCTTT. It translates to CASSQVETAYEAFF.

The V call is TRBV19, the J call TRBJ1-5, with TRBD1 identical over 8 bases. Germline assignment: CDR1 LNHDA and CDR2 SQIVND (reference sequence). J gave up 5 bases and V 7 bases, and 4 bases lay outside the gene matches. The CDR3 totals 13 residues. The CDR3 spells CASTDRGYQPQHF. CDR3 nucleotides: TGTGCCAGTACAGACAGGGGCTATCAGCCCCAGCATTTT.

The V and J genes are TRBV5-1 and TRBJ2-3; D is undetermined. The length of the CDR3 is 14 residues. Germline lookup yields CDR1 SGHRS and CDR2 YFSETQ. Trimming removed 5 bases at V and 6 bases at J, with 16 bases between. CDR3: CASSYNPAGDTQYF. CDR3 nucleotides: TGCGCCAGCAGTTATAACCCAGCCGGGGATACGCAGTATTTT.

The rearrangement links TRBV7-9 to TRBJ2-1; TRBD1 agrees at 11 bases. This CDR3 comprises 17 residues. V lost 5 bases to trimming and J lost 1 base; unmatched junction nucleotides: 7. The germline CDR1 and CDR2 sequences are SEHNR and FQNEAQ (reference sequence). In nucleotides, the CDR3 is TGTGCCAGCAGCAGGACAGGGGGCGGAGGGTCCTACAATGAGCAGTTCTTC. The encoded protein is CASSRTGGGGSYNEQFF.

The chain has TRBV5-1 and TRBJ2-3, with a possible D match to TRBD2 (5 bases). V lost 4 bases and J lost 4, with 10 bases in between. CDR1 and CDR2 (germline): SGHRS, YFSETQ. This CDR3 spans 13 amino acids. The CDR3 spells CASSRGASDTQYF. The CDR3 bases are TGCGCCAGCAGCCGGGGTGCATCAGATACGCAGTATTTT.

The V and J genes are TRBV28 and TRBJ1-1, with D perhaps matching TRBD1 (5 bases). In germline, CDR1 is MDHEN, CDR2 SYDVKM. This CDR3 contains 12 residues. V was shortened by 4 bases and J by 12 bases, with 15 bases between the two germline ends. The CDR3 DNA follows: TGTGCCAGCAGTTCAGGGCCGTCGAATCCTTTCTTT. Protein sequence: CASSSGPSNPFF.

On this clone itself: At one boundary the junction diverges from the germline segment, which might be a read error. V usage is TRBV5-1 and J usage is TRBJ2-1; 12 bases fit TRBD1. The germline V gene encodes CDR1 SGHRS and CDR2 YFSETQ. This CDR3 spans 16 amino acids. The CDR3 here is CASSPAGTGGYHEQFF. The CDR3 DNA reads as TGCGCCAGCAGCCCCGCCGGGACAGGGGGCTACCATGAGCAGTTCTTC.

This clone was picked up a small number of times. The chain combines TRBV4-1 with TRBJ2-2, with 12 bases matching TRBD2. The CDR3 has 18 residues. V trimming: 2 bases; J trimming: 1 base; junction bases outside the gene matches: 5. In germline, CDR1 is MGHRA, CDR2 YSYEKL. CDR3 DNA: TGCGCCAGCAGCCAATTCTCACTAGCGGGGGGGAACACCGGGGAGCTGTTTTTT. Protein product: CASSQFSLAGGNTGELFF.

The CDR3 here is CASSVDNNEQFF. The CDR3 DNA follows: TGTGCCAGCAGCGTAGATAACAATGAGCAGTTCTTC. This chain uses TRBV9 with TRBJ2-1; D call uncertain. Germline-derived CDR1 and CDR2 are SGDLS and YYNGEE. V shed 0 bases and J shed 5 bases, with 3 bases lying between them. This CDR3 has 12 amino acids. Variable domain in full (rest from reference TRBV9 and TRBJ2-1): DSGVTQTPKHLITATGQRVTLRCSPRSGDLSVYWYQQSLDQGLQFLIQYYNGEERAKGNILERFSAQQFPDLHSELNLSSLELGDSALYFCASSVDNNEQFFGPGTRLTVL.

V gene TRBV6-5 combines with J gene TRBJ1-2; D is unclear. V dropped 10 bases and J dropped 4 bases, with 16 bases sitting between them. Per the germline V gene, CDR1 is MNHEY and CDR2 is SVGAGI. This CDR3 contains 13 residues. The CDR3 loop reads CAISPEGRYGYTF. CDR3 bases: TGTGCCATCTCCCCTGAGGGCCGCTATGGCTACACCTTC.

The rearrangement uses TRBV7-3 and TRBJ2-1; D gene unclear. Deletions cut 0 bases from V and 0 bases from J, with 9 bases between. Germline assignment: CDR1 SGHTA and CDR2 FQGTGA. The CDR3 covers 16 residues. In DNA, the CDR3 is TGTGCCAGCAGCTTAACTAGCTCGAGCTCCTACAATGAGCAGTTCTTC. This sequence encodes CASSLTSSSSYNEQFF. The entire variable domain, with the rest obtained from reference TRBV7-3 and TRBJ2-1, is as follows: GAGVSQTPSNKVTEKGKYVELRCDPISGHTALYWYRQSLGQGPEFLIYFQGTGAADDSGLPNDRFFAVRPEGSVSTLKIQRTERGDSAVYLCASSLTSSSSYNEQFFGPGTRLTVL.

V and J are TRBV6-6 and TRBJ2-7, with 11 bases fitting TRBD1. The germline gives CDR1 MNHNY, CDR2 SVGAGI (reference sequence). The CDR3 consists of 16 residues. Unmatched junction bases numbered 7, after V lost 2 bases and J lost 4 bases. Written as DNA, the CDR3 is TGTGCCAGCAGTTACCACCCGGGACAGGGGGATTACGAGCAGTACTTC. This codes for CASSYHPGQGDYEQYF.

The chain recombines TRBV10-2 with TRBJ1-6, with unresolved D. This CDR3 region has 13 residues. Trimming removed 10 bases at V and 7 bases at J, with 14 bases between. Germline lookup yields CDR1 WSHSY and CDR2 SAAADI. The CDR3: CAISEGGNSPLHF. CDR3 DNA sequence: TGCGCCATCTCCGAGGGAGGAAATTCACCCCTCCACTTT.

This clone was seen only once. The chain uses TRBV7-2 and TRBJ2-3, with 12 positions matching TRBD2. The CDR3 totals 18 residues. Trimming removed 3 bases from V and 2 bases from J; junction bases left unmatched: 9. CDR1 is SGHTA, CDR2 FQGNSA, per germline. The CDR3: CASSFRTLAGGLTDTQYF. In nucleotides, the CDR3 is TGTGCCAGCAGCTTCCGGACTCTAGCGGGGGGGCTCACAGATACGCAGTATTTT.

This chain links TRBV19 with TRBJ2-5; 9 nucleotides align to TRBD1. The CDR3 is made up of 14 amino acids. Trimming took 5 bases from V and 4 from J; bases not matched to a gene: 5. CDR1 is LNHDA, CDR2 SQIVND, per germline (reference sequence). The CDR3 nucleotides are TGTGCCAGTAGTCACCGGACAGGGGCAGAGACCCAGTACTTC. The encoded protein is CASSHRTGAETQYF.

The gene calls are TRBV6-5 and TRBJ1-2; possibly TRBD1 for D (5 bases). The CDR3 is made up of 15 amino acids. Germline V gives CDR1 MNHEY, CDR2 SVGAGI. Deletions cut 0 bases from V and 4 bases from J, with 12 bases between. The CDR3 protein is CASSYSFVGGYGYTF. Written as DNA, the CDR3 is TGTGCCAGCAGTTACTCCTTCGTGGGGGGCTATGGCTACACCTTC.

Only one count was recorded for this clone. The chain uses TRBV6-1 and TRBJ2-1, with a possible D match to TRBD1 (7 bases). Trimming pared 2 bases from V and 7 bases from J, leaving 9 bases between. Germline values: CDR1 MNHNS, CDR2 SASEGT. The CDR3 consists of 13 residues. DNA for the CDR3: TGTGCCAGCAGTGAACCAGGGGGGAATGAGCAGTTCTTC. Protein: CASSEPGGNEQFF.

The chain combines TRBV27 with TRBJ2-1; 9 bases are shared with TRBD2. J lost 7 bases, V lost 3 bases, and 4 bases had no gene match. CDR3 length equals 14 residues. Germline V gene data show CDR1 as MNHEY and CDR2 as SMNVEV (reference sequence). This CDR3 is CASSLGLAGNEQFF. The CDR3 bases are TGTGCCAGCAGTTTGGGCCTAGCGGGGAATGAGCAGTTCTTC.

The V and J genes are TRBV19 and TRBJ1-1; D uncertain. This CDR3 contains 15 residues. Trimming removed 1 base from V and 5 bases from J, with 14 bases in between. Germline V gene data show CDR1 as LNHDA and CDR2 as SQIVND (reference sequence). CDR3 DNA: TGTGCCAGTAGTATAGGCTCCCGGACGGGGACTGAAGCTTTCTTT. Amino acids: CASSIGSRTGTEAFF.

The V call is TRBV4-1, the J call TRBJ1-5, with a possible D match to TRBD1 (5 bases). CDR1 is MGHRA, CDR2 YSYEKL, per germline. The CDR3 contains 14 residues. V was cut by 1 base and J by 7 bases, with 11 bases left in between. The CDR3: CASSQGWGDQPQHF. In nucleotides, the CDR3 is TGCGCCAGCAGCCAAGGGTGGGGGGACCAGCCCCAGCATTTT.

The chain is built from TRBV6-4 and TRBJ1-5; D uncertain. CDR1 and CDR2 from the germline V gene are MRHNA and SNTAGT. The CDR3 has 13 residues. Trimming shortened V by 3 bases and J by 7 bases, and 10 bases separated the two germline ends. In DNA form, the CDR3 reads TGTGCCAGCAGTGAGCAGGCTGAGCAGCCCCAGCATTTT. It specifies CASSEQAEQPQHF.

This clone was detected once. The rearrangement joins TRBV6-5 to TRBJ2-7; 7 nucleotides line up with TRBD1. The germline V gene has CDR1 MNHEY and CDR2 SVGAGI. The ends lost 4 bases at V and 0 bases at J; junction bases unmatched: 3. The CDR3 length is 14 residues. This CDR3 is CASSSQGSSYEQYF. CDR3 nucleotide sequence: TGTGCCAGCAGTTCACAGGGGAGCTCCTACGAGCAGTACTTC.

CDR3 residues: CASSKRPSGLAESQETQYF. For the CDR3, the DNA is TGTGCCAGCAGCAAAAGGCCTTCCGGACTAGCGGAGAGCCAAGAGACCCAGTACTTC. The chain carries TRBV21-1 and TRBJ2-5; whether TRBD2, the table's D call, matches the DNA was not checked. TRBV21-1 is listed as a pseudogene. There are 19 residues in the CDR3.

The rearrangement links TRBV6-1 to TRBJ1-2; 8 nucleotides line up with TRBD1. In germline, CDR1 is MNHNS, CDR2 SASEGT. The junction had 7 bases not matched to a gene; V was cut back by 2 bases and J by 2 bases. CDR3 length equals 16 residues. Here the CDR3 DNA reads TGTGCCAGCAGTGAAAGGGCCGACAGGGGCAACTATGGCTACACCTTC. It yields the protein CASSERADRGNYGYTF.